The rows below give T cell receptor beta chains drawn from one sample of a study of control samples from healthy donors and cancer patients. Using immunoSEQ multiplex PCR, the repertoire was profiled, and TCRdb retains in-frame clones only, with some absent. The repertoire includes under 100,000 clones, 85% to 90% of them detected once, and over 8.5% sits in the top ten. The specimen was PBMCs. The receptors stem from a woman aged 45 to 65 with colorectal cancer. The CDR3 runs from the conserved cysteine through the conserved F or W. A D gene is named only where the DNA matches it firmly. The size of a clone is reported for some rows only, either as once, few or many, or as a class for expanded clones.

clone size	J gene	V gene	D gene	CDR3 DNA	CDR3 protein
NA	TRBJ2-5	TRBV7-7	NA	TGTGCCAGCAGTACATCGATGTATGGGTTTTGGGGGTCAGTCCAAGAGACCCAGTACTTC	CASSTSMYGFWGSVQETQYF
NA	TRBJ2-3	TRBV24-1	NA	TGTGCCACCGGGAGGGGGGACACAGATACGCAGTATTTT	CATGRGDTDTQYF
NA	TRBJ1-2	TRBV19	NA	TGTGCCAGTAACCCGACATTCGGCTATGGCTACACCTTC	CASNPTFGYGYTF
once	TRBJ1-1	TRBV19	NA	TGTGCCAGTAGTATTCAACAGGCGCCGAACACTGAAGCTTTCTTT	CASSIQQAPNTEAFF
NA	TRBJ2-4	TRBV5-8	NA	TGTGCCAGCAGCTTCCGGGAGCAAGTAGCCAAAAACATTCAGTACTTC	CASSFREQVAKNIQYF
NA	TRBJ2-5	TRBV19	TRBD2	TGTGCCAGTAGACGGGGAGCGGGGGAACAAGAGACCCAGTACTTC	CASRRGAGEQETQYF
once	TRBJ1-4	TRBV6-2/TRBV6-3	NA	TGTGCCAGCAGTTATGGACGCCTTAATGAAAAACTGTTTTTT	CASSYGRLNEKLFF
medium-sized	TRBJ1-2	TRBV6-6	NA	TGTGCCAGCAGTGGGGTGTCTGGCTACACCTTC	CASSGVSGYTF
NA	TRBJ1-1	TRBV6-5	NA	TGTGCCTCTGGGACCTCATCACCTGAAGCTTTCTTT	CASGTSSPEAFF
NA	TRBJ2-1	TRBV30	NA	TGTGCCTTGGAGGGCAGGATGGGCTACAATGAGCAGTTCTTC	CALEGRMGYNEQFF
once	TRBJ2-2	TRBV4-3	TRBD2	TGCGCCAGCAGCCAAGATGCTAGCGGGGGGCTGGACACCGGGGAGCTGTTTTTT	CASSQDASGGLDTGELFF
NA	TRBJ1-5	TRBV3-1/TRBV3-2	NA	TGTGCCAGCAGCCACGGGGGGGAGCCCCAGCATTTT	CASSHGGEPQHF
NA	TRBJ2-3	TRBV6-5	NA	TGTGCCAGCAGTTTAGGGCTATTGACAGATACGCAGTATTTT	CASSLGLLTDTQYF
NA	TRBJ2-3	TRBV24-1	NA	TGTGCCACCAGTGCCGCAGGGTCAGATACGCAGTATTTT	CATSAAGSDTQYF
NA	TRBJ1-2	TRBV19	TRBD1	TGTGCCAGTAGTCGGGACAGGGGGAGATCGGATGGCTACACCTTC	CASSRDRGRSDGYTF
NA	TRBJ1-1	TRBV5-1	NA	TGCGCCAGCAGCTTGGAGGGGGGCGTCGTGAACACTGAAGCTTTCTTT	CASSLEGGVVNTEAFF
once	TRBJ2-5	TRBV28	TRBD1	TGTGCCAGCAGTTTGACAGGGGAAAGGACCCAAGAGACCCAGTACTTC	CASSLTGERTQETQYF
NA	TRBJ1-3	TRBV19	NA	TGTGCCAGTAAGGAACTTTGGGGCACCATATATTTT	CASKELWGTIYF
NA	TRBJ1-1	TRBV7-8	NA	TGTGCCAGCAGCTCGACAATGAACACTGAAGCTTTCTTT	CASSSTMNTEAFF
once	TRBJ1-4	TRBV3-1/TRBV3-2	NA	TGTGCCAGCACCCAAACAGACAGAGATAATGAAAAACTGTTTTTT	CASTQTDRDNEKLFF
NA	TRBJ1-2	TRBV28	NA	TGTGCCAGCGGAACAGGGTCCTATGGCTACACCTTC	CASGTGSYGYTF
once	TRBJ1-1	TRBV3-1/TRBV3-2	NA	TGTGCCAGCAGCTACAGGGTCAACACTGAAGCTTTCTTT	CASSYRVNTEAFF
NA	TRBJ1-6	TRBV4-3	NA	TGCGCCAGCAGCCAAGATCCTAATTCACCCCTCCACTTT	CASSQDPNSPLHF
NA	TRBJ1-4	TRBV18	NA	TGTGCCAGCTCACAGACCTTACAGGGCGCCTATGAAAAACTGTTTTTT	CASSQTLQGAYEKLFF
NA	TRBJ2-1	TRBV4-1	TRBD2	TGCGCCAGCAGCCATCGAGCTAGCGGGGGGGACAATGAGCAGTTCTTC	CASSHRASGGDNEQFF
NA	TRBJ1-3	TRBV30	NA	TGTGCCTGGAGTACGGGGAATAGTGGAAACACCATATATTTT	CAWSTGNSGNTIYF
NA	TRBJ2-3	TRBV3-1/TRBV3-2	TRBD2	TGTGCCAGCAGCCCGACTAGCGGGCGCACAGATACGCAGTATTTT	CASSPTSGRTDTQYF
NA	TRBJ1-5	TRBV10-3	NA	TGTGCCATCAGTGAGGTGCAGGGCATTCAGCCCCAGCATTTT	CAISEVQGIQPQHF
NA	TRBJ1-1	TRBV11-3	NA	TGTGCCAGCAGCTTAGATGGGGGGAATACTGAAGCTTTCTTT	CASSLDGGNTEAFF
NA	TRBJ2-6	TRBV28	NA	TGTGCCAGCAGGTGGGCCTCTGGGGCCAACGTCCTGACTTTC	CASRWASGANVLTF
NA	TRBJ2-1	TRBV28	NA	TGTGCCAGCACCTCCCCCCCAGGGAATGAGCAGTTCTTC	CASTSPPGNEQFF
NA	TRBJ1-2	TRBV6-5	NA	TGTGCCAGCACCTTCCGGCACCTTTCTAACTATGGCTACACCTTC	CASTFRHLSNYGYTF
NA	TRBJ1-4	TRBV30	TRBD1	TGTGCCTGGGGGACAGGGGGCAATACTAATGAAAAACTGTTTTTT	CAWGTGGNTNEKLFF
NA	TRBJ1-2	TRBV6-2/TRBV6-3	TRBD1	TGTGCCAGCAGCCGCCCTGGGGACAGGGGCTCGCTATTATCCGGCTACACCTTC	CASSRPGDRGSLLSGYTF
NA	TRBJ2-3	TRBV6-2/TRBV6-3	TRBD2	TGTGCCAGCAGTGTCGGGACTAGCGGGGGTTTGGATACGCAGTATTTT	CASSVGTSGGLDTQYF
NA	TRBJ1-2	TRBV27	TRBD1	TGTGCCAGCAGTCCCGGGACAGGGAACTATGGCTACACCTTC	CASSPGTGNYGYTF
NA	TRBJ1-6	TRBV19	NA	TGTGCCAGTAGTCCATGGGACCTCGGGGCTAATTCACCCCTCCACTTT	CASSPWDLGANSPLHF
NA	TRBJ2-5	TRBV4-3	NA	TGCGCCAGCAGCCAGGGGGGGCCGGGTGGGCAAGAGACCCAGTACTTC	CASSQGGPGGQETQYF
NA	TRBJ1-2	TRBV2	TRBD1	TGTGCCAACCTCCGGGACAGGGTCCCTAACTATGGCTACACCTTC	CANLRDRVPNYGYTF
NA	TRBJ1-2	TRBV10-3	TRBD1	TGTGCCATCAGTGAAGGGACAGGGTTTGGCTACACCTTC	CAISEGTGFGYTF
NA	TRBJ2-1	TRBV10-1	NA	TGCGCCAGCAGTGAGGGGGGACTGGGTGAGCAGTTCTTC	CASSEGGLGEQFF
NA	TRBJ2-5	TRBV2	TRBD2	TGTGCCAGCCTAGCGGGGGATCCACAAGAGACCCAGTACTTC	CASLAGDPQETQYF
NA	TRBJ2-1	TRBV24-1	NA	TGTGCCACCAGTGAACCGGACAGAGTTGAGCAGTTCTTC	CATSEPDRVEQFF
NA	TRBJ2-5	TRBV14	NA	TGTGCCAGCAGCCAATACAGGGACGGGGAGACCCAGTACTTC	CASSQYRDGETQYF
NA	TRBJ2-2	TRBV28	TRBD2	TGTGCCAGCAGTTTAAGACTAGCGGGGGGAACCGGGGAGCTGTTTTTT	CASSLRLAGGTGELFF
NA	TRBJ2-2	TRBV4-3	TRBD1	TGCGCCAGCAGCCAAGGCAGGGGGTCGAACACCGGGGAGCTGTTTTTT	CASSQGRGSNTGELFF
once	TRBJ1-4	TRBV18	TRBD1	TGTGCCAGCTCACTACAGGGGGCTATCAATGAAAAACTGTTTTTT	CASSLQGAINEKLFF
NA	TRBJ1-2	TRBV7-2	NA	TGTGCCAGCAGCTTCCAGGGGAGCTATGGCTACACCTTC	CASSFQGSYGYTF
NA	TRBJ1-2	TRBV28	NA	TGTGCCAGCAGGTACTCTTCCGGGACACTTAACTATGGCTACACCTTC	CASRYSSGTLNYGYTF
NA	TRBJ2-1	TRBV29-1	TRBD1	TGCAGCGTTGAAAGAGGGACAGGGTTATATGAGCAGTTCTTC	CSVERGTGLYEQFF
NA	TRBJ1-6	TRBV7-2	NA	TGTGCCAGCACCCTGTCAGTCCGCGGGAGCTCCTATAATTCACCCCTCCACTTT	CASTLSVRGSSYNSPLHF
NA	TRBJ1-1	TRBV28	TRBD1	TGTGCCAGCAGATCCCCCGGGACAGGGGGCCGGACTGAAGCTTTCTTT	CASRSPGTGGRTEAFF
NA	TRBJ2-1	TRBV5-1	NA	TGCGCCAGCAGTTTCGGGGGGCTCTACAATGAGCAGTTCTTC	CASSFGGLYNEQFF
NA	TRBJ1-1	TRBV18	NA	TGTGCCAGCCACCAGACTCAGAACACTGAAGCTTTCTTT	CASHQTQNTEAFF
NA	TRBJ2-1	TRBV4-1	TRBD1	TGCGCCAGCAGCCAAGGACAGGGGGGCGAGCAGTTCTTC	CASSQGQGGEQFF